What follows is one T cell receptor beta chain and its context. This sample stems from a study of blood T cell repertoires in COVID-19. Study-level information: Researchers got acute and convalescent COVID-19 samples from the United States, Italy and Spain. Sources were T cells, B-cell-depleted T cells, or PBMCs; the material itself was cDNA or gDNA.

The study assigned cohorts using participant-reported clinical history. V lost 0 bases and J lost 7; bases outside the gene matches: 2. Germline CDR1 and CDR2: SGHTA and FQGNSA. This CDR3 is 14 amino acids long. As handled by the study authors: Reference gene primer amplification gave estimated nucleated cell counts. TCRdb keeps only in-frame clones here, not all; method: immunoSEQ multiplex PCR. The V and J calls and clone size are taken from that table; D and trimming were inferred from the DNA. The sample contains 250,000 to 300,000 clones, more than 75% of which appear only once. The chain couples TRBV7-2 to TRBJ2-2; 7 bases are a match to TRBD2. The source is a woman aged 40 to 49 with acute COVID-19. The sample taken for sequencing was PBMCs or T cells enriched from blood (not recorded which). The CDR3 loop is CASSLAAGIGELFF. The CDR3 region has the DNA TGTGCCAGCAGCTTAGCAGCGGGAATCGGGGAGCTGTTTTTT.